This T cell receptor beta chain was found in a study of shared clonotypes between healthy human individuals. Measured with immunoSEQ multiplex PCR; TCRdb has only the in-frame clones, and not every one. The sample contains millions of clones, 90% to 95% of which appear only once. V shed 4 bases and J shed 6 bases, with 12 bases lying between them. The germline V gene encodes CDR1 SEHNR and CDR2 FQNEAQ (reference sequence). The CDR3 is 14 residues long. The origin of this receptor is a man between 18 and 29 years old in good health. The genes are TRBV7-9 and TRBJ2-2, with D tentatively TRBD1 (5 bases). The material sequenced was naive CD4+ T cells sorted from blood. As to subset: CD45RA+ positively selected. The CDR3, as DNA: TGTGCCAGCAGCTCTCCAGACAGCTCCGGGGAGCTGTTTTTT. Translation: CASSSPDSSGELFF.